This T cell receptor (beta chain) was sequenced for a study of shared clonotypes between healthy human individuals. Study-level results: It was expected that sequencing depth would affect clonotype sharing among donors. The small donor group covered limited genetic and exposure diversity.

Germline CDR1 SQVTM, CDR2 ANQGSEA. This CDR3 is 15 amino acids long. Trimming stripped 1 base from V and 4 bases from J, with 16 bases between. The method was immunoSEQ multiplex PCR; TCRdb's version includes in-frame clones alone and lacks a portion of them. The sample has 2 million to 2.5 million clones, 90% to 96% seen once; the top ten hold roughly 0.13%. Splitting of CD4+ cells produced CD45RA+ naive and CD45RA-negative memory subsets. On this clone itself: Its antigen is unidentified.

The sequence derives from a man younger than 35 in good health. V gene TRBV29-1 combines with J gene TRBJ1-2; D is unclear. Sequencing was carried out using naive CD4+ T cells sorted from blood. The subset: CD45RA+ positively selected. The CDR3, as DNA: TGCAGCGTTGAAGTGTCGGGCCAGGACGGCTATGGCTACACCTTC. This gives the protein CSVEVSGQDGYGYTF.